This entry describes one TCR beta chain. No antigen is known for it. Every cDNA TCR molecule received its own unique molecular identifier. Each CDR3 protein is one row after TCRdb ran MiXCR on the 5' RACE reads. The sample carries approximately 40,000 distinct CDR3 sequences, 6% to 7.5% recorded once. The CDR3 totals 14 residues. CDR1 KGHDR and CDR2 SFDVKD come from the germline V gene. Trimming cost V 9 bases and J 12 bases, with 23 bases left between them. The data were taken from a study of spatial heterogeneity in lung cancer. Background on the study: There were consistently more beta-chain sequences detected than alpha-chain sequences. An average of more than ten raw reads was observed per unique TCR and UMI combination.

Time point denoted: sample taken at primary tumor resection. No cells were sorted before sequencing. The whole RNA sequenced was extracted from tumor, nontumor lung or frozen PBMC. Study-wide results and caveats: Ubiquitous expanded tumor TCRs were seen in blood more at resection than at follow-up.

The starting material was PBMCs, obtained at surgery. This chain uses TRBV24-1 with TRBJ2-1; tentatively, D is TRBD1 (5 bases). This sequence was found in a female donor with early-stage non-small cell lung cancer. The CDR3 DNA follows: TGTGCCACCCCCCCAAGGTGGGGCGGTGATGGGCAGTTCTTC. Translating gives CATPPRWGGDGQFF.